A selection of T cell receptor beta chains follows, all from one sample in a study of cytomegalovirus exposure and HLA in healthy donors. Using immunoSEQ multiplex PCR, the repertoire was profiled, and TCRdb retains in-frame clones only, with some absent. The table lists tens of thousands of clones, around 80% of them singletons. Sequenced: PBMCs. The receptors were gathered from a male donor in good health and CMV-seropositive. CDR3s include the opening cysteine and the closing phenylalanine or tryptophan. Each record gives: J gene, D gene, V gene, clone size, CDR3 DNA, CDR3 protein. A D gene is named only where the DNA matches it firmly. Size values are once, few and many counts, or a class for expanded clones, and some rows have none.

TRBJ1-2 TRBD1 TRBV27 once TGTGCCAGCAGTCTTATGGACAGGGGGGAGATTTATGGCTACACCTTC CASSLMDRGEIYGYTF
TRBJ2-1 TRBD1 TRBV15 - TGTGCCACCAGCAGAGATCGGGGACAGGGGGAGTTCTTC CATSRDRGQGEFF
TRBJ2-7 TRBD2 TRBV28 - TGTGCCAGCAGTTTATTTAGTAGGGCGGGAGGGCACGAGCAGTACTTC CASSLFSRAGGHEQYF
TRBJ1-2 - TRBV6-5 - TGTGCCAGCAGCGACCGGGTACAGGACTATGGCTACACCTTC CASSDRVQDYGYTF
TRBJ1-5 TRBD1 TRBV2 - TGTGCCAGCAGTATGGACAGGGATCAGCCCCAGCATTTT CASSMDRDQPQHF
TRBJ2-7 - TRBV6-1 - TGTGCCAGCAGTGATTTGGACAGCTCCTACGAGCAGTACTTC CASSDLDSSYEQYF
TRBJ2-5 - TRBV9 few TGTGCCAGCAGCGCAAACTTAATGGAGACCCAGTACTTC CASSANLMETQYF
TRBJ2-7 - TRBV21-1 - TGTGCCAGCAGCAAAACTAGCGGGAGCTCCTACGAGCAGTACTTC CASSKTSGSSYEQYF
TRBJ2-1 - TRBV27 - TGTGCCACCTCCGATTTAAGAACCGGTGGACTTATTGACAATGAGCAGTTCTTC CATSDLRTGGLIDNEQFF
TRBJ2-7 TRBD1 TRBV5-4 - TGTGCCAGCAGTTTGGGACAGGGCAACTACGAGCAGTACTTC CASSLGQGNYEQYF
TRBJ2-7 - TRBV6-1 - TGTGCCAGCAGTGATGCGGGTTACGAGCAGTACTTC CASSDAGYEQYF
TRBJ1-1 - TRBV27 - TGTGCCAGCAGTTTATCGAGGGGGGGACTGAACACTGAAGCTTTCTTT CASSLSRGGLNTEAFF
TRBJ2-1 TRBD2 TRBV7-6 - TGTGCCAGCAGCTTAGGGCGGGGGACTAGCGGGGTGAATGAGCAGTTCTTC CASSLGRGTSGVNEQFF
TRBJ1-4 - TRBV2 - TGTGCCAGCAGTGACTGGCGCAGGGGTGGAAAACTGTTTTTT CASSDWRRGGKLFF
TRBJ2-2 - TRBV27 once TGTGCCAGCAGTTTATTAGGGGGGGGCGGGACCGGGGAGCTGTTTTTT CASSLLGGGGTGELFF
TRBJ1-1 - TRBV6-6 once TGTGCCAGCGCCGGGTATTTGAACACTGAAGCTTTCTTT CASAGYLNTEAFF
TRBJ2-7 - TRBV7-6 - TGTGCCAGCAGCTCGCCGGACATCCCCTACGAGCAGTACTTC CASSSPDIPYEQYF
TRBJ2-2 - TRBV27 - TGTGCCAGCAGTTTATTTCGCAGCGGGGAGCTGTTTTTT CASSLFRSGELFF
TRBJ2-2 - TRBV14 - TGTGCCAGCAGCCCGGACTGGAACACCGGGGAGCTGTTTTTT CASSPDWNTGELFF
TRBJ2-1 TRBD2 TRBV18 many TGTGCCAGCTCACCACTGTCCGGGGGGGCAAATGAGCAGTTCTTC CASSPLSGGANEQFF
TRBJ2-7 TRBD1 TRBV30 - TGTGCCTGGAGGGGGCCGGGACAGGGAACCTACGAGCAGTACTTC CAWRGPGQGTYEQYF
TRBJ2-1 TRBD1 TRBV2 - TGTGCCAGCAATTTAAAGACAGGGAATGAGCAGTTCTTC CASNLKTGNEQFF
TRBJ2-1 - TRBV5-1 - TGCGCCAGCAGCTCCGTCACCGGGAATGAGCAGTTCTTC CASSSVTGNEQFF
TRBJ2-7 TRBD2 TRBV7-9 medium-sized TGTGCCAGCAGCTTAGCCGGGGGACTAGCGGGAGGACGTGAGCAGTACTTC CASSLAGGLAGGREQYF
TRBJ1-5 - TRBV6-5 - TGTGCCAGCAGTTACACTAAGCAGCCCCAGCATTTT CASSYTKQPQHF
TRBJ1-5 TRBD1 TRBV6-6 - TGTGCCAGCAGTTACAAGCCGGGACAGGGAGACCAGCCCCAGCATTTT CASSYKPGQGDQPQHF
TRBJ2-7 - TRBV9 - TGTGCCAGCAGCGTTGGCAGGTTAGGCTACGAGCAGTACTTC CASSVGRLGYEQYF
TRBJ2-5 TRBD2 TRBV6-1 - TGTGCCAGCAGTGAAAGAGAGCGGGGGTCGAAAGAGACCCAGTACTTC CASSERERGSKETQYF
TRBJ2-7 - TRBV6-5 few TGTGCCAGCGGGGACATCCTGGGGCACGAGCAGTACTTC CASGDILGHEQYF